The 30 T cell receptor beta chains given below trace back to one sample, sequenced in a study of T cells after posttransplantation cyclophosphamide. Here immunoSEQ multiplex PCR was the method, and the copy in TCRdb shows in-frame clones only, minus some. The data show tens of thousands of clones, with none appearing a single time. The specimen was PBMCs. These receptors were taken from a woman between 55 and 75 years old in good health, CMV-negative, and a related stem cell transplant donor.

This clone was seen at least ten times. V is TRBV9 and J is TRBJ1-2, with a tentative D call TRBD1 (6 bases). The length of the CDR3 is 14 residues. Germline assignment: CDR1 SGDLS and CDR2 YYNGEE. Trimming left V 4 bases short and J 2 bases short, with 12 bases between. CDR3 protein: CASSRGGGNYGYTF. In nucleotides, the CDR3 is TGTGCCAGCAGCCGGGGGGGCGGGAACTATGGCTACACCTTC.

The V call is TRBV27, the J call TRBJ2-1; tentatively, D is TRBD2 (5 bases). V was cut by 5 bases and J by 12 bases, with 11 bases left in between. Germline V lookup: CDR1 MNHEY, CDR2 SMNVEV (reference sequence). The CDR3 covers 11 residues. For the CDR3, the DNA is TGTGCCAGCAGTCTGGGAGTGTTGCAGTTCTTC. Protein product: CASSLGVLQFF.

This clone was seen a handful of times. This chain joins TRBV6-5 and TRBJ2-3, with unresolved D. This CDR3 spans 14 amino acids. CDR1 is MNHEY, CDR2 SVGAGI, per germline. Trimming removed 0 bases at V and 1 base at J, with 5 bases between. For the CDR3, the DNA is TGTGCCAGCAGTTACTCGCGAGGCACAGATACGCAGTATTTT. This encodes CASSYSRGTDTQYF.

This clone was observed many times. For the CDR3, the DNA is TGTGCCAGCAGCTCCTCGCGAACTAAAGTTACTAGCACAGATACGCAGTATTTT. It is translated as CASSSSRTKVTSTDTQYF. The gene calls are TRBV7-8 and TRBJ2-3, with D uncertain. V gave up 4 bases and J gave up 0 bases, with 20 bases separating them. The CDR3 extends over 18 amino acids. Looked up from germline, CDR1 is SGHVS and CDR2 is FQNEAQ.

This clone has at least ten counts. This chain links TRBV6-1 with TRBJ2-5; 7 bases match TRBD1. The CDR3 loop spans 16 amino acids. Germline loops: CDR1 MNHNS, CDR2 SASEGT. The junction had 12 bases not matched to a gene; V was cut back by 4 bases and J by 4 bases. The CDR3 region is CASSGGGRRSGETQYF. The CDR3, as DNA: TGTGCCAGCAGTGGAGGGGGCCGAAGGAGTGGAGAGACCCAGTACTTC.

This clone was detected ten times or more. The V and J genes are TRBV19 and TRBJ2-1; TRBD1 is a possible D gene (6 bases). V shed 5 bases and J shed 4 bases, with 15 bases lying between them. This CDR3 contains 15 residues. CDR1 is LNHDA, CDR2 SQIVND, per germline (reference sequence). CDR3 region: CASSVSGDAYNEQFF. The CDR3 DNA reads TGTGCCAGTAGTGTGTCAGGGGACGCGTACAATGAGCAGTTCTTC.

The gene calls are TRBV7-3 and TRBJ2-1; TRBD1 agrees at 9 bases. J lost 4 bases, V lost 5 bases, and 9 bases had no gene match. Per the germline V gene, CDR1 is SGHTA and CDR2 is FQGTGA. This CDR3 contains 16 residues. In nucleotides, the CDR3 is TGTGCCAGCAGCACCTACAGGGGGCGGGCTTACAATGAGCAGTTCTTC. Translation: CASSTYRGRAYNEQFF.

This clone appeared a few times. This sequence joins TRBV7-2 and TRBJ2-7, with TRBD1 matching 7 bases. Germline trimming cut 3 bases from V and 4 bases from J; bases unmatched to any gene: 6. CDR3 length: 14 amino acids. Germline CDR1 reads SGHTA; CDR2 reads FQGNSA. CDR3 DNA sequence: TGTGCCAGCAGCTTTGGGGGCAGGGGGTACGAGCAGTACTTC. Its protein is CASSFGGRGYEQYF.

This clone was observed at least ten times. The rearrangement uses TRBV4-3 and TRBJ1-2; perhaps TRBD1 as D (5 bases). The CDR3 extends over 14 amino acids. Germline V gene lookup returns CDR1 LGHNA and CDR2 YSLEER. Trimming cost V 1 base and J 5 bases, with 11 bases left between them. CDR3 in amino acids: CASSQVSSGYGYTF. The CDR3 DNA sequence: TGCGCCAGCAGCCAAGTGAGTTCAGGGTATGGCTACACCTTC.

This clone was observed at least ten times. V usage is TRBV18 and J usage is TRBJ1-1, with a possible D match to TRBD1 (6 bases). The CDR3 consists of 14 residues. CDR1 KGHSH and CDR2 LQKENI come from the germline V gene. Trimming removed 6 bases from V and 1 base from J, with 12 bases in between. CDR3 amino acids: CASSIDRSNTEAFF. Here the CDR3 DNA reads TGTGCCAGCTCTATCGACAGGTCGAACACTGAAGCTTTCTTT.

At least ten counts were recorded for this clone. The rearrangement links TRBV5-1 to TRBJ1-1; 10 bases map to TRBD1. J was trimmed by 2 bases and V by 4 bases; bases with no gene match: 8. This CDR3 has 16 amino acids. CDR1 is SGHRS, CDR2 YFSETQ, per germline. CDR3 coding DNA: TGCGCCAGCAGCACCCGACAGGGGGCGTCCAACACTGAAGCTTTCTTT. It specifies CASSTRQGASNTEAFF.

This clone was detected ten times or more. The chain links TRBV7-2 to TRBJ2-6; the match to TRBD1 covers 10 bases. The germline V gene encodes CDR1 SGHTA and CDR2 FQGNSA. Trimming removed 5 bases from V and 2 bases from J; junction bases left unmatched: 3. This CDR3 is built from 16 residues. Here the CDR3 DNA reads TGTGCCAGCAGCGAGACAGGGGGCGCTGGGGCCAACGTCCTGACTTTC. Translated: CASSETGGAGANVLTF.

This clone was detected ten times or more. The chain recombines TRBV10-3 with TRBJ1-1; 7 positions match TRBD1. Germline trimming cut 6 bases from V and 0 bases from J; bases unmatched to any gene: 4. The CDR3 length is 14 residues. Germline CDR1 ENHRY, CDR2 SYGVKD. The CDR3: CAIREGQMNTEAFF. In nucleotides, the CDR3 is TGTGCCATCAGGGAGGGACAGATGAACACTGAAGCTTTCTTT.

This clone was observed at least ten times. This chain links TRBV4-3 with TRBJ2-7; 7 bases line up with TRBD2. Germline loops: CDR1 LGHNA, CDR2 YSLEER. J was trimmed by 0 bases and V by 0 bases; bases with no gene match: 8. This CDR3 comprises 17 residues. In nucleotides, the CDR3 is TGCGCCAGCAGCCAAGAGGGTAGCGGGCCGAGCTCCTACGAGCAGTACTTC. It encodes CASSQEGSGPSSYEQYF.

Many counts were recorded for this clone. Written as DNA, the CDR3 is TGTGCCAGCAGCCACCTGCCCCGGGACAGGGGAGGTTCACCCCTCCACTTT. This translates into CASSHLPRDRGGSPLHF. This rearrangement joins TRBV5-5 to TRBJ1-6; 10 positions agree with TRBD1. In germline, CDR1 is SGHKS, CDR2 YYEKEE (reference sequence). V was pared by 4 bases and J by 9 bases, with 13 bases of the junction left unmatched. The CDR3 length is 17 residues.

V gene TRBV19 combines with J gene TRBJ2-5, with 9 bases that match TRBD1. J was trimmed by 1 base and V by 7 bases; bases with no gene match: 1. This CDR3 contains 13 residues. CDR1 and CDR2 (germline): LNHDA, SQIVND (reference sequence). The CDR3 loop is CASNRGPQETQYF. DNA of the CDR3: TGTGCCAGTAACAGGGGGCCCCAAGAGACCCAGTACTTC.

This clone has a count of ten or more. CDR3 DNA sequence: TGTGCCAGCAGCTTGGGCCAGTCGTACAATGAGCAGTTCTTC. It translates to CASSLGQSYNEQFF. This chain connects TRBV11-3 to TRBJ2-1; D is unresolved. The CDR3 has 14 residues. V lost 3 bases and J 4 bases, leaving 10 bases between the germline ends. CDR1 is SGHNT, CDR2 YENEEA, per germline. The full variable domain, rest sourced from reference TRBV11-3 and TRBJ2-1, is EAGVVQSPRYKIIEKKQPVAFWCNPISGHNTLYWYLQNLGQGPELLIRYENEEAVDDSQLPKDRFSAERLKGVDSTLKIQPAELGDSAVYLCASSLGQSYNEQFFGPGTRLTVL.

This clone was seen many times. This chain joins TRBV28 and TRBJ1-1, with D uncertain. In germline, CDR1 is MDHEN, CDR2 SYDVKM. The germline V and J ends were trimmed by 5 bases and 4 bases, with 11 bases remaining between them. The CDR3 runs 13 residues. The CDR3 nucleotides are TGTGCCAGCAGTCCCTCGGGAATCACTGAAGCTTTCTTT. Translation: CASSPSGITEAFF.

This clone was seen repeatedly, ten times or more. The CDR3 DNA sequence: TGTGCCATCAGTGAGAGGGGACAGGAGGAAGATACGCAGTATTTT. This encodes CAISERGQEEDTQYF. The chain links TRBV10-3 to TRBJ2-3; TRBD1 matches 8 bases. V gave up 2 bases and J gave up 5 bases; unmatched junction bases: 6. Germline V lookup: CDR1 ENHRY, CDR2 SYGVKD. The CDR3 extends over 15 amino acids.

This clone has at least ten counts. This chain connects TRBV10-1 to TRBJ2-5; TRBD1 aligns across 12 bases. The CDR3 consists of 15 residues. Germline loops: CDR1 WNHNN, CDR2 SYGVQD (reference sequence). V gave up 0 bases and J gave up 5 bases; unmatched junction bases: 1. The CDR3: CASSESGQGAETQYF. The CDR3 nucleotides are TGCGCCAGCAGTGAGTCGGGACAGGGGGCTGAGACCCAGTACTTC.

This clone has ten or more counts. The chain carries TRBV7-6 and TRBJ2-1, with TRBD1 as a possible D gene (6 bases). The CDR3 contains 12 residues. The V and J ends lost 5 bases and 6 bases respectively, with 8 bases between them. Germline CDR1 reads SGHVS; CDR2 reads FNYEAQ. CDR3 sequence: CASSMDSNEQFF. The DNA of the CDR3 is TGTGCCAGCAGCATGGACAGCAATGAGCAGTTCTTC.

This clone was counted many times. The chain combines TRBV7-2 with TRBJ2-1; 9 nucleotides match TRBD1. V dropped 3 bases and J dropped 6; count of bases not matched to a gene: 3. This CDR3 comprises 14 residues. In germline, CDR1 is SGHTA, CDR2 FQGNSA. The CDR3 DNA sequence: TGTGCCAGCAGCTTCGGGACAGGGACCAATGAGCAGTTCTTC. It translates to CASSFGTGTNEQFF.

This clone came up many times. The chain is built from TRBV7-2 and TRBJ2-7, with a possible D match to TRBD2 (6 bases). This CDR3 spans 14 amino acids. Germline-derived CDR1 and CDR2 are SGHTA and FQGNSA. V lost 3 bases to trimming and J lost 6 bases, with 15 bases between them. CDR3 nucleotides: TGTGCCAGCAGCTTGGAGGGCCGGATAGGCGAGCAGTACTTC. Its translation is CASSLEGRIGEQYF.

Many counts were recorded for this clone. The J gene is TRBJ2-5, the V gene TRBV4-1; a possible D gene is TRBD2 (6 bases). The V end lost 6 bases, the J end lost 2 bases, and 10 bases lay between the germline ends. The germline CDR1 and CDR2 sequences are MGHRA and YSYEKL. CDR3 length: 13 amino acids. DNA of the CDR3: TGCGCCAGCAGTCGGGACTTGCAAGAGACCCAGTACTTC. Its translation is CASSRDLQETQYF.

This clone has a count of ten or more. The gene calls are TRBV11-2 and TRBJ1-6; D unresolved. CDR3 length equals 16 residues. Trimming pared 5 bases from V and 4 bases from J, leaving 15 bases between. Germline V gene sequence: CDR1 SGHAT, CDR2 FQNNGV. The CDR3 coding sequence is TGTGCCAGCAGCCCGGACTCTCGTTCGTATAATTCACCCCTCCACTTT. It is translated as CASSPDSRSYNSPLHF.

This clone was recorded at least ten times. J is TRBJ2-4 and V is TRBV7-9, with TRBD2 as a possible D gene (6 bases). Trimming stripped 5 bases from V and 8 bases from J, with 10 bases between. The CDR3 is 12 residues long. From germline, CDR1 is SEHNR and CDR2 FQNEAQ (reference sequence). The CDR3 DNA reads TGTGCCAGCAGCCGCTCTAGCGACATTCAGTACTTC. Protein product: CASSRSSDIQYF.

Many counts were recorded for this clone. The rearrangement joins TRBV6-4 to TRBJ2-1, with 9 bases fitting TRBD1. This CDR3 contains 13 residues. CDR1 is MRHNA and CDR2 is SNTAGT in the germline V gene. The V and J ends lost 6 bases and 13 bases, in that order; junction bases with no gene match: 10. As DNA, the CDR3 is TGTGCCAGCAGCCACAAGGACAGGGGATTTCAGTTCTTC. The encoded protein is CASSHKDRGFQFF.

This clone was seen at least ten times. V usage is TRBV6-5 and J usage is TRBJ1-4; no reliable D call. Germline V CDR1 and CDR2: MNHEY, SVGAGI. V was clipped by 6 bases and J by 13 bases, with 15 bases between them. This CDR3 has 12 residues. In nucleotides, the CDR3 is TGTGCCAGCAGCTACATTGAAGTGGCACTGTTTTTT. It encodes CASSYIEVALFF.

This clone has ten or more counts. The chain combines TRBV7-2 with TRBJ2-5; 7 bases are a match to TRBD1. V shed 3 bases and J 3 bases; nucleotides not matched to a gene: 7. Looked up from germline, CDR1 is SGHTA and CDR2 is FQGNSA. The CDR3 covers 15 residues. CDR3 amino acids: CASSFRQGVEETQYF. The CDR3 DNA reads as TGTGCCAGCAGCTTTCGACAGGGAGTGGAAGAGACCCAGTACTTC.

This clone was recorded at least ten times. The V gene is TRBV15, the J gene TRBJ1-5; possibly TRBD1 for D (5 bases). Deletions cut 5 bases from V and 2 bases from J, with 13 bases between. Germline V gives CDR1 LNHNV, CDR2 YYDKDF (reference sequence). The CDR3 extends over 15 amino acids. Here the CDR3 reads CATSQGVMRNQPQHF. Written as DNA, the CDR3 is TGTGCCACCAGCCAAGGGGTTATGCGCAATCAGCCCCAGCATTTT.